The clone carrying this TCR beta chain occurred a few times. What it binds is not known. This entry belongs to a study of T cells after yellow fever vaccination. General study findings and limits: Some clonotypes, a small share, were shared between CD4 and CD8 compartments. FACS-sorted repertoires could contain abundant clonotypes contaminating from the bulk population. Reappearing after the booster were most of the clones from primary vaccination (roughly 96% CD4, 75% to 90% CD8).

Production of TCR cDNA was by 5'RACE template switching, which also added a universal primer site and UMIs. TCRdb recomputed calls from the 5' RACE reads with MiXCR, one row per CDR3 protein. Of some 340,000 distinct CDR3 sequences in the sample, roughly 4% were seen once. The V gene's germline CDR1 is SGHVS and CDR2 FQNEAQ. V lost 1 base to trimming and J lost 4 bases; unmatched junction nucleotides: 13. There are 18 residues in the CDR3. The starting material was PBMCs, obtained 5 days after the yellow fever booster vaccination. The sequence was collected from a man between 18 and 35 years old who received the YFV17D yellow fever vaccine. This chain links TRBV7-8 with TRBJ2-1, with 7 bases aligning to TRBD2. As DNA, the CDR3 is TGTGCCAGCAGCTTAGTTCCGGGGCGGGGGAGAGTGTACAATGAGCAGTTCTTC. As protein: CASSLVPGRGRVYNEQFF.